This note documents a single T cell receptor beta chain sequence. Germline V gene data show CDR1 as LGHNA and CDR2 as YNFKEQ. This CDR3 has 14 residues. Trimming left V 4 bases short and J 1 base short, with 7 bases between. The entry originates in a study of CD8 T cells in Susac syndrome. With random hexamers, 0.5 to 1 ug RNA was reverse transcribed. TCRdb re-derived calls from the immunoSEQ multiplex PCR reads in MiXCR, one entry per CDR3 protein. The sample consists of roughly 130,000 distinct CDR3 sequences, approximately 96% of them appearing once. This chain connects TRBV4-2 to TRBJ2-2, with D possibly matching TRBD1 (5 bases). The clonotype originates from a human donor with Susac syndrome. The material sequenced was CD4+ T cells from PBMCs. The CDR3 region has the DNA TGTGCCAGCAGCCCGACAGAGAACACCGGGGAGCTGTTTTTT. Translation: CASSPTENTGELFF.